The rows below give T cell receptor beta chains drawn from one sample of a study of blood T cell repertoires in COVID-19. Sequencing was performed with immunoSEQ multiplex PCR; in TCRdb, only in-frame clones are kept and a portion is missing. The table includes nearly 110,000 clones, roughly 84% detected once. The sequencing input was peripheral blood. The receptors here all came from a human donor in a cohort sampled during active COVID-19. The CDR3 runs from the conserved cysteine through the conserved F or W. Each record gives: D gene, V gene, clone size, J gene, CDR3 DNA, CDR3 protein. A D gene is named only where the DNA matches it firmly. A clone size is listed for some rows: how often the clone was seen (once, few, many), or a class if it is expanded.

TRBD1	TRBV18	few	TRBJ1-4	TGTGCCAGCTCCGGGACAGTCGCAACTAATGAAAAACTGTTTTTT	CASSGTVATNEKLFF
.	TRBV25-1	.	TRBJ2-1	TGTGCCAGCAGTGAACACAGTAGCTCCTACAATGAGCAGTTCTTC	CASSEHSSSYNEQFF
TRBD1	TRBV24-1	.	TRBJ1-1	TGTGCCACCCGGACAGGGGGCGCGAACACTGAAGCTTTCTTT	CATRTGGANTEAFF
.	TRBV12-3/TRBV12-4	.	TRBJ1-1	TGTGCCAGCAGTTTACACGGGGAAGAGGCTTTCTTT	CASSLHGEEAFF
.	TRBV20-1	.	TRBJ2-3	TGCAGTGCTAGTTTGCCTAGCATAGATACGCAGTATTTT	CSASLPSIDTQYF
TRBD1	TRBV25-1	.	TRBJ1-2	TGTGCCAGCAGTGACTCAGCGGACAGGAACTATGGCTACACCTTC	CASSDSADRNYGYTF
TRBD1	TRBV9	.	TRBJ2-7	TGTGCCAGCAGCGTTGGGACAGTTTCTTACGAGCAGTACTTC	CASSVGTVSYEQYF
.	TRBV27	few	TRBJ2-1	TGTGCCAGCAGCCAGGGGGGCGGGACGGGCCTTGAGCAGTTCTTC	CASSQGGGTGLEQFF
TRBD1	TRBV18	.	TRBJ1-1	TGTGCCAGCTCACCACAAGTGGGACAGACTCACACTGAAGCTTTCTTT	CASSPQVGQTHTEAFF
TRBD2	TRBV3-1/TRBV3-2	.	TRBJ2-3	TGTGCCAGCAGCCGCCGGGCGCTAGCGGCCACAGATACGCAGTATTTT	CASSRRALAATDTQYF
TRBD1	TRBV5-1	.	TRBJ2-5	TGCGCCAGCAGCTTGGCCGAGGGACAGGGCGTCGGAGAGACCCAGTACTTC	CASSLAEGQGVGETQYF
.	TRBV30	.	TRBJ2-2	TGTGCCTGCCCCCCCCGGGGTAGCGGGAACACCGGGGAGCTGTTTTTT	CACPPRGSGNTGELFF
.	TRBV20-1	.	TRBJ1-3	TGCAGTGCGAGTGGGCGGGGTGGAAACACCATATATTTT	CSASGRGGNTIYF
TRBD2	TRBV9	.	TRBJ2-1	TGTGCCAGCAGCGTAGCTACAAGGACTAGCGGAAATGAGCAGTTCTTC	CASSVATRTSGNEQFF
.	TRBV27	once	TRBJ2-7	TGTGCCAGCAGCCACAAGGGGAACTCCTACGAGCAGTACTTC	CASSHKGNSYEQYF
TRBD1	TRBV28	.	TRBJ1-6	TGTGCCAGCACTACCGGGACAGTTGGTTCACCCCTCCACTTT	CASTTGTVGSPLHF
TRBD2	TRBV19	few	TRBJ2-1	TGTGCCAGTAGTGCCGGGACTAGCGGAAACAATGAGCAGTTCTTC	CASSAGTSGNNEQFF
TRBD1	TRBV28	.	TRBJ2-7	TGTGCCGCAGGACAGGGGGGCGTTTACGAGCAGTACTTC	CAAGQGGVYEQYF
TRBD2	TRBV4-1	.	TRBJ2-5	TGCGCCAGCAGCCAAGTCCTAGCGGGAGTGGAGACCCAGTACTTC	CASSQVLAGVETQYF
.	TRBV28	.	TRBJ1-2	TGTGCCACGTTGAACCAGGGTGGTGGCTACACCTTC	CATLNQGGGYTF